Listed below are T cell receptor beta chains from one sample, sequenced in a study of regulatory T cells in long-lasting Graves disease. Each CDR3 protein gets one entry after TCRdb re-called the multiplex PCR reads with MiXCR. Among 420,000 or so distinct CDR3 sequences listed, around a quarter were seen once. The material was peripheral blood mononuclear cells (PBMCs), obtained when the disease was refractory, from a patient treated with antithyroid drugs. The receptor source for this set is a female donor with Graves disease. The CDR3 runs from the conserved cysteine through the conserved F or W. The size entry is marked missing in some rows and otherwise reads once, few, many or a size class.

cdr3_aa: CASSQTGFKATGAFF
v_call: TRBV4-1
cdr3_length: 15
clone_size: .

cdr3_aa: CASSYPSILGEQYF
v_call: TRBV6-5
cdr3_length: 14
clone_size: few

cdr3_aa: CASSFSGTQETQYF
v_call: TRBV28
cdr3_length: 14
clone_size: many

cdr3_aa: CASSLQGNEQFF
v_call: TRBV11-1
cdr3_length: 12
clone_size: .

cdr3_aa: CASSPPGTQPPDTQYF
v_call: TRBV11-2
cdr3_length: 16
clone_size: few

cdr3_aa: CASSSSGVRHEQYF
v_call: TRBV7-9
cdr3_length: 14
clone_size: few

cdr3_aa: CSARDGGQVSGANVLTF
v_call: TRBV20-1
cdr3_length: 17
clone_size: many

cdr3_aa: CASSILGATEAFF
v_call: TRBV19
cdr3_length: 13
clone_size: .

cdr3_aa: CASSQDWVAEAFF
v_call: TRBV6-1
cdr3_length: 13
clone_size: .

cdr3_aa: CAWSEFFGSQHEQYF
v_call: TRBV30
cdr3_length: 15
clone_size: few

cdr3_aa: CASSLDRGYQETQYF
v_call: TRBV5-1
cdr3_length: 15
clone_size: once

cdr3_aa: CSARGLAPQETQYF
v_call: TRBV20-1
cdr3_length: 14
clone_size: many

cdr3_aa: CASSWTGQETQYF
v_call: TRBV28
cdr3_length: 13
clone_size: many

cdr3_aa: CASSPDGYEQYF
v_call: TRBV7-3
cdr3_length: 12
clone_size: many

cdr3_aa: CASSVAGWPPGELFF
v_call: TRBV9
cdr3_length: 15
clone_size: few

cdr3_aa: CSARDLRTGTLSGANVLTF
v_call: TRBV20-1
cdr3_length: 19
clone_size: .

cdr3_aa: CASSYGLYEQYF
v_call: TRBV28
cdr3_length: 12
clone_size: .

cdr3_aa: CASSQDWRADQETQYF
v_call: TRBV4-3
cdr3_length: 16
clone_size: few

cdr3_aa: CASSYSIMVGGVPSYEQYF
v_call: TRBV6-5
cdr3_length: 19
clone_size: .

cdr3_aa: CASIGTLNLYGYTF
v_call: TRBV6-1
cdr3_length: 14
clone_size: many

cdr3_aa: CASSYPIAGFGSAEAFF
v_call: TRBV19
cdr3_length: 17
clone_size: few

cdr3_aa: CASSLEWVSYEQYF
v_call: TRBV4-1
cdr3_length: 14
clone_size: .

cdr3_aa: CASSQTPRDASYEQYF
v_call: TRBV27
cdr3_length: 16
clone_size: .

cdr3_aa: CAWSFVGGSQETQYF
v_call: TRBV30
cdr3_length: 15
clone_size: few

cdr3_aa: CAISGTLAEQYF
v_call: TRBV10-3
cdr3_length: 12
clone_size: few

cdr3_aa: CASSPSGQIVFGDTQYF
v_call: TRBV28
cdr3_length: 17
clone_size: few

cdr3_aa: CASSLWSGNGHSPLHF
v_call: TRBV28
cdr3_length: 16
clone_size: many

cdr3_aa: CASTLGASGNTGELFF
v_call: TRBV12-3/TRBV12-4
cdr3_length: 16
clone_size: many

cdr3_aa: CASSLEGRGPSNYGCTF
v_call: TRBV5-4
cdr3_length: 17
clone_size: .

cdr3_aa: CASKIETGLSYEQYF
v_call: TRBV6-1
cdr3_length: 15
clone_size: few

cdr3_aa: CASSPRGDISSYEQYF
v_call: TRBV7-6
cdr3_length: 16
clone_size: few

cdr3_aa: CSARILAGLKTQYF
v_call: TRBV20-1
cdr3_length: 14
clone_size: .

cdr3_aa: CAGKDRAGSNQPQHF
v_call: TRBV7-8
cdr3_length: 15
clone_size: once

cdr3_aa: CASRPDRLNQPQHF
v_call: TRBV6-2/TRBV6-3
cdr3_length: 14
clone_size: few

cdr3_aa: CASRVGGFTEAFF
v_call: TRBV2
cdr3_length: 13
clone_size: few

cdr3_aa: CASSLSMLAGGRGTQYF
v_call: TRBV27
cdr3_length: 17
clone_size: many

cdr3_aa: CASGRTSAGSYGYTF
v_call: TRBV12-5
cdr3_length: 15
clone_size: many

cdr3_aa: CSANGAGNEQYF
v_call: TRBV20-1
cdr3_length: 12
clone_size: .

cdr3_aa: CASSDGGLKGETQYF
v_call: TRBV6-1
cdr3_length: 15
clone_size: many

cdr3_aa: CSWREGYQETQYF
v_call: TRBV29-1
cdr3_length: 13
clone_size: few

cdr3_aa: CASSHERGVQETQYF
v_call: TRBV28
cdr3_length: 15
clone_size: few

cdr3_aa: CASSKPSGSIYEQFF
v_call: TRBV19
cdr3_length: 15
clone_size: many

cdr3_aa: CASSSGLAGETQYF
v_call: TRBV7-9
cdr3_length: 14
clone_size: .

cdr3_aa: CASRIAGGPKNIQYF
v_call: TRBV6-1
cdr3_length: 15
clone_size: few

cdr3_aa: CASSGLAASTGANVLTF
v_call: TRBV5-6
cdr3_length: 17
clone_size: .

cdr3_aa: CASSRGGAIGETQYF
v_call: TRBV6-1
cdr3_length: 15
clone_size: few

cdr3_aa: CASSILDRGPGANVLTF
v_call: TRBV6-2/TRBV6-3
cdr3_length: 17
clone_size: .

cdr3_aa: CASTGWDSGNTIYF
v_call: TRBV2
cdr3_length: 14
clone_size: .

cdr3_aa: CASSYSSAQAYEQYF
v_call: TRBV6-5
cdr3_length: 15
clone_size: .

cdr3_aa: CSATLAGNYEQYF
v_call: TRBV20-1
cdr3_length: 13
clone_size: .

cdr3_aa: CASSLGSSGIHEQFF
v_call: TRBV7-9
cdr3_length: 15
clone_size: .

cdr3_aa: CASMVDSSYEQYF
v_call: TRBV6-1
cdr3_length: 13
clone_size: few

cdr3_aa: CASSGTGEKLEQYF
v_call: TRBV2
cdr3_length: 14
clone_size: many

cdr3_aa: CASSLLDGPNTGELFF
v_call: TRBV7-9
cdr3_length: 16
clone_size: .

cdr3_aa: CASSLGAGAIYGYTF
v_call: TRBV5-5
cdr3_length: 15
clone_size: .

cdr3_aa: CASRGERLYREAFF
v_call: TRBV28
cdr3_length: 14
clone_size: many

cdr3_aa: CASSNNWTLHF
v_call: TRBV28
cdr3_length: 11
clone_size: .

cdr3_aa: CASSGTVRSYEQYF
v_call: TRBV2
cdr3_length: 14
clone_size: many

cdr3_aa: CATRPGNSRGETQYF
v_call: TRBV2
cdr3_length: 15
clone_size: many

cdr3_aa: CAISEPGQGGSGYTF
v_call: TRBV10-3
cdr3_length: 15
clone_size: few